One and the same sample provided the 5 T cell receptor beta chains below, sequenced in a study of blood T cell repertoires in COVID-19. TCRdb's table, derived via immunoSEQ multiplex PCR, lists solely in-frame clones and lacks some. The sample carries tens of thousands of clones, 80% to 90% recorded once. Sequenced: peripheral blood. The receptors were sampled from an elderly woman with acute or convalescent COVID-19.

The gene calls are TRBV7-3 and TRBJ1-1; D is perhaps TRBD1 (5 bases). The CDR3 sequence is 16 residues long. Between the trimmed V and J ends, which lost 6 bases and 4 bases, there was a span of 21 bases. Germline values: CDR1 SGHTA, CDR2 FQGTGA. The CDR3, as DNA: TGTGCCAGCAGTTATCGGCGGGACGGCTATAGCACTGAAGCTTTCTTT. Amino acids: CASSYRRDGYSTEAFF.

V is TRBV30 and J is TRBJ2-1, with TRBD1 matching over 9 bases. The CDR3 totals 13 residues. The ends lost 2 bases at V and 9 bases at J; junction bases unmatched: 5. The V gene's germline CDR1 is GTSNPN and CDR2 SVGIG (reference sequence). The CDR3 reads CAWSQRTGVEQFF. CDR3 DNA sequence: TGTGCCTGGAGTCAGAGGACAGGGGTTGAGCAGTTCTTC.

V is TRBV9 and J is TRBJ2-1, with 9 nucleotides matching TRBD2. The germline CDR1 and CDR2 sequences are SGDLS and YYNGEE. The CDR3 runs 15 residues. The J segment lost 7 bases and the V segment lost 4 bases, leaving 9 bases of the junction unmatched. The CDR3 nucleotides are TGTGCCAGCAGCCCCCGAGGAGCGGGAGGTAATGAGCAGTTCTTC. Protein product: CASSPRGAGGNEQFF.

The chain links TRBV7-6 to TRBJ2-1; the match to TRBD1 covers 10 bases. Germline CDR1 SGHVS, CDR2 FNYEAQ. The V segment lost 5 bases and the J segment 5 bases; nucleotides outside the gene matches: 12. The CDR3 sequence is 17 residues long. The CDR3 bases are TGTGCCAGCAGCCAGAGACTGGGACAGGGGTCGGACAATGAGCAGTTCTTC. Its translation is CASSQRLGQGSDNEQFF.

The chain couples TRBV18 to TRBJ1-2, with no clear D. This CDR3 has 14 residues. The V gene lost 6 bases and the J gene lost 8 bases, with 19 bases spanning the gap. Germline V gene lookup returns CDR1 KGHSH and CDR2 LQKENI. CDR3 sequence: CASSPQKEVRGYTF. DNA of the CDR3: TGTGCCAGCTCTCCTCAAAAGGAGGTTCGGGGCTACACCTTC.